One sample yielded the 26 T cell receptor beta chains listed below, sequenced in a study of T cells in Graves' hyperthyroidism and ophthalmopathy. Amplification yielded TCR beta CDR3 regions, with RNA transcripts as the source. When the TCR CDR3 underwent first-round RT-PCR, the HTBI primer set was used. Each CDR3 protein gets one entry after TCRdb re-called the multiplex PCR reads with MiXCR. Of some 300,000 distinct CDR3 sequences listed, roughly 15% were seen once; the top ten hold approximately 7.9%. Sequencing was performed on blood. The origin of the receptors is a woman between 40 and 50 years old with Graves' hyperthyroidism.

Turning to this clonotype: A much larger clone is a single base away; this may be a read error. CDR3 protein: CATSDQLAGGSSSRETQYF. CDR3 nucleotide sequence: TGTGCCACCAGTGATCAACTAGCGGGAGGGTCCTCGTCTCGAGAGACCCAGTACTTC. The chain has TRBV24-1 and TRBJ2-5; the match to TRBD2 covers 13 bases. This CDR3 is 19 amino acids long. Germline trimming cut 3 bases from V and 4 bases from J; bases unmatched to any gene: 13. Germline V lookup: CDR1 KGHDR, CDR2 SFDVKD.

About this clonotype itself: A read error may explain this, as a much larger clone is one base away. V usage is TRBV2 and J usage is TRBJ2-1; D uncertain. Germline CDR1 SNHLY, CDR2 FYNNEI. The CDR3 is 15 residues long. The CDR3 region is CASSAGPSSYNEQLF. Here the CDR3 DNA reads TGTGCCAGCAGTGCCGGACCAAGCTCCTACAATGAGCAGCTCTTC.

The CDR3 is CASSCTRVPTKNIQYF. As DNA, the CDR3 is TGTGCCAGCAGCTGCACCCGGGTTCCGACCAAAAACATTCAGTACTTC. V usage is TRBV7-8 and J usage is TRBJ2-4; the D is unclear. Between the trimmed V and J ends, which lost 4 bases and 2 bases, there was a span of 15 bases. Germline values: CDR1 SGHVS, CDR2 FQNEAQ. The CDR3 loop spans 16 amino acids.

This clonotype showed up many times. J is TRBJ2-1 and V is TRBV7-2, with D possibly TRBD1 on 6 matching bases. Per the germline V gene, CDR1 is SGHTA and CDR2 is FQGNSA. The germline V and J ends were trimmed by 6 bases and 6 bases, with 12 bases remaining between them. This CDR3 has 13 amino acids. The CDR3 loop is CASSQQGVNEQFF. The CDR3 coding sequence is TGTGCCAGCAGTCAACAGGGAGTCAATGAGCAGTTCTTC. Combining the CDR3 with reference TRBV7-2 and TRBJ2-1 gives the whole variable domain GAGVSQSPSNKVTEKGKDVELRCDPISGHTALYWYRQSLGQGLEFLIYFQGNSAPDKSGLPSDRFSAERTGGSVSTLTIQRTQQEDSAVYLCASSQQGVNEQFFGPGTRLTVL.

This clonotype appeared many times. The DNA for the CDR3 is TGCGCCAGCAGCTTGGAGGCGGGAGGCTCGGCAGATACGCAGTATTTT. As protein: CASSLEAGGSADTQYF. The gene calls are TRBV5-1 and TRBJ2-3; 8 bases map to TRBD2. The CDR3 is made up of 16 amino acids. The V segment lost 0 bases and the J segment 4 bases; nucleotides outside the gene matches: 7. Germline loops: CDR1 SGHRS, CDR2 YFSETQ.

There are many counts of this clonotype. This rearrangement joins TRBV27 to TRBJ2-4, with 7 bases matching TRBD2. The ends lost 5 bases at V and 5 bases at J; junction bases unmatched: 6. The CDR3 covers 14 residues. Germline lookup yields CDR1 MNHEY and CDR2 SMNVEV (reference sequence). The CDR3 here is CASSRDYDENIQYF. Here the CDR3 DNA reads TGTGCCAGCAGTCGGGACTACGATGAAAACATTCAGTACTTC.

This clonotype has more than one count but fewer than ten. V gene TRBV9 combines with J gene TRBJ1-2; D is perhaps TRBD1 (5 bases). The CDR3 loop spans 14 amino acids. Germline V gene sequence: CDR1 SGDLS, CDR2 YYNGEE. Trimming shortened V by 0 bases and J by 5 bases, and 11 bases separated the two germline ends. CDR3 protein: CASSVGEGLYGYTF. As DNA, the CDR3 is TGTGCCAGCAGCGTAGGGGAGGGGCTGTATGGCTACACCTTC.

This clonotype showed up many times. The chain uses TRBV3-1 and TRBJ2-3; D perhaps matches TRBD2 (6 bases). V was cut by 4 bases and J by 7 bases, with 15 bases left in between. Germline CDR1 LGHDT, CDR2 YNNKEL (reference sequence). The CDR3 has 14 residues. CDR3 in amino acids: CASSRTTERNTQYF. Here the CDR3 DNA reads TGTGCCAGCAGCCGGACTACGGAACGAAATACGCAGTATTTT.

The chain recombines TRBV6-1 with TRBJ1-2, with D possibly matching TRBD1 (5 bases). V lost 4 bases, J lost 1 base, and 16 bases lay in between. The CDR3 spans 16 residues. Germline V lookup: CDR1 MNHNS, CDR2 SASEGT. The CDR3 sequence is CASSAGPQGSNYGYTF. The CDR3 DNA follows: TGTGCCAGCAGTGCCGGCCCGCAGGGAAGTAACTATGGCTACACCTTC.

This clonotype was seen at least ten times. CDR3 DNA sequence: TGCAGCGTTGAAGGGGTAGCGGAGGGTCCCTACGAGCAGTACTTC. Protein product: CSVEGVAEGPYEQYF. The chain uses TRBV29-1 and TRBJ2-7; D is possibly TRBD2 (6 bases). The CDR3 is made up of 15 amino acids. Germline assignment: CDR1 SQVTM and CDR2 ANQGSEA. Trimming took 1 base from V and 2 from J, leaving 15 bases between them.

This clonotype was seen more than once but under ten times. The chain couples TRBV12-3 or TRBV12-4 to TRBJ2-7; tentatively, D is TRBD1 or TRBD2 (7 bases each). CDR3 length: 12 amino acids. The V end lost 6 bases, the J end lost 5 bases, and 11 bases lay between the germline ends. The CDR3 loop is CASRAGGDEQYF. CDR3 nucleotides: TGTGCCAGCAGGGCAGGGGGGGACGAGCAGTACTTC.

This clonotype was observed a few times. This sequence joins TRBV6-2 or TRBV6-3 and TRBJ2-3; 7 nucleotides line up with TRBD2. Looked up from germline, CDR1 is MNHEY and CDR2 is SVGEGT. This CDR3 has 17 amino acids. With V trimmed by 0 bases and J by 1 base, 7 bases remained unmatched. DNA of the CDR3: TGTGCCAGCAGTTACTCGATTCTTGGGGGGGGCACAGATACGCAGTATTTT. It specifies CASSYSILGGGTDTQYF.

A word on this clonotype: A much larger clonotype is one base distant, so this may be a read error. The V and J genes are TRBV19 and TRBJ2-1; TRBD1 or TRBD2 may be the D gene (5 bases each). There are 16 residues in the CDR3. V lost 10 bases and J 0 bases, leaving 19 bases between the germline ends. Per the germline V gene, CDR1 is LNHDA and CDR2 is SQIVND (reference sequence). The CDR3 DNA is TGTGCCACCTTCGATAGCAGGGCGGGCTCCTACAATGAGCAGTTCTTC. Its protein is CATFDSRAGSYNEQFF.

This clonotype showed up many times. The chain couples TRBV12-3 or TRBV12-4 to TRBJ2-3; D not resolved. Trimming cost V 5 bases and J 4 bases, with 4 bases left between them. The CDR3 totals 11 residues. CDR3 in DNA: TGTGCCAGCAGTAGGGCAGATACGCAGTATTTT. Translated: CASSRADTQYF.

The sample holds many counts of this clonotype. The chain employs TRBV11-3 and TRBJ1-1; D may be TRBD1 (5 bases). Germline V gene sequence: CDR1 SGHNT, CDR2 YENEEA. The CDR3 length is 15 residues. V lost 3 bases, J lost 5 bases, and 16 bases lay in between. Here the CDR3 DNA reads TGTGCCAGCAGCTTGGGCAGGGTGGAGAATACTGAAGCTTTCTTT. It is translated as CASSLGRVENTEAFF.

The V gene is TRBV3-1, the J gene TRBJ1-5; D unresolved. Germline CDR1 and CDR2: LGHDT and YNNKEL (reference sequence). Trimming left V 4 bases short and J 2 bases short, with 9 bases between. There are 14 residues in the CDR3. CDR3 region: CASSLATGNQPQHF. The CDR3 DNA reads as TGTGCCAGCAGCCTTGCCACAGGCAATCAGCCCCAGCATTTT.

This chain connects TRBV20-1 to TRBJ2-3, with D perhaps TRBD2 (6 bases). Germline CDR1 DFQATT, CDR2 SNEGSKA (reference sequence). The CDR3 is 14 amino acids. For the CDR3, the DNA is TGCCCCCCCTCGGATAGCGGATACACAGATACGCAGTATTTT. It encodes CPPSDSGYTDTQYF.

This clonotype showed up many times. The chain recombines TRBV30 with TRBJ1-4; D is unclear. V lost 2 bases, J lost 7 bases, and 14 bases lay in between. The CDR3 is 14 residues long. The germline gives CDR1 GTSNPN, CDR2 SVGIG (reference sequence). The CDR3 DNA is TGTGCCTGGAGTCATGCCCAAGTGGGTGAAAAACTGTTTTTT. Amino acids: CAWSHAQVGEKLFF.

This clonotype was counted a few times. V is TRBV16 and J is TRBJ2-7; D is perhaps TRBD2 (6 bases). The CDR3 runs 15 residues. Per the germline V gene, CDR1 is KGHSY and CDR2 is FQNENV. Trimming cost V 0 bases and J 6 bases, with 15 bases left between them. CDR3 nucleotides: TGTGCCAGCAGCCAATCGGGCGGGATTTGGGGCGAGCAGTACTTC. It yields the protein CASSQSGGIWGEQYF. Based on the CDR3 plus reference TRBV16 and TRBJ2-7, the full variable domain is GEEVAQTPKHLVRGEGQKAKLYCAPIKGHSYVFWYQQVLKNEFKFLISFQNENVFDETGMPKERFSAKCLPNSPCSLEIQATKLEDSAVYFCASSQSGGIWGEQYFGPGTRLTVT.

The sample holds many counts of this clonotype. The rearrangement uses TRBV30 and TRBJ1-2; D call uncertain. This CDR3 is 11 amino acids long. Trimming cost V 5 bases and J 0 bases, with 4 bases left between them. Per the germline V gene, CDR1 is GTSNPN and CDR2 is SVGIG (reference sequence). DNA for the CDR3: TGTGCCTGGTCAGCTAACTATGGCTACACCTTC. Translation: CAWSANYGYTF.

The sample holds many counts of this clonotype. The V call is TRBV27, the J call TRBJ2-3; D call uncertain. The CDR3 covers 15 residues. The V end lost 5 bases, the J end lost 0 bases, and 12 bases lay between the germline ends. Germline CDR1 reads MNHEY; CDR2 reads SMNVEV (reference sequence). CDR3 amino acids: CASSRYVASTDTQYF. The CDR3 nucleotides read TGTGCCAGCAGTCGTTACGTGGCCAGCACAGATACGCAGTATTTT.

This clonotype was picked up many times. The chain is built from TRBV11-2 and TRBJ2-3, with D uncertain. Trimming stripped 1 base from V and 2 bases from J, with 10 bases between. Germline V gene data show CDR1 as SGHAT and CDR2 as FQNNGV. This CDR3 region has 15 residues. CDR3 DNA: TGTGCCAGCAGCTTAGTGGCCTACAACACAGATACGCAGTATTTT. This translates into CASSLVAYNTDTQYF.

The J gene is TRBJ1-5, the V gene TRBV19; D not resolved. V dropped 5 bases and J dropped 5 bases, with 10 bases sitting between them. The CDR3 is 13 amino acids. CDR1 and CDR2 (germline): LNHDA, SQIVND (reference sequence). Here the CDR3 DNA reads TGTGCCAGTAGTGTAGGGTTAGATCAGCCCCAGCATTTT. This gives the protein CASSVGLDQPQHF.

This clonotype has ten or more counts. CDR3 amino acids: CSARKEDTQYF. CDR3 DNA: TGCAGTGCTAGAAAGGAAGATACGCAGTATTTT. The V gene is TRBV20-1, the J gene TRBJ2-3; no clear D. The CDR3 runs 11 residues. V was trimmed by 2 bases and J by 5 bases, leaving 5 bases between them. Germline V lookup: CDR1 DFQATT, CDR2 SNEGSKA (reference sequence).

This clonotype was recorded a few times. The chain recombines TRBV25-1 with TRBJ2-5, with D possibly being TRBD2 (5 bases). Germline V gene lookup returns CDR1 MGHDK and CDR2 SYGVNS. Trimming cost V 7 bases and J 4 bases, with 13 bases left between them. The CDR3 sequence is 13 residues long. The CDR3 spells CASMFGERETQYF. CDR3 DNA: TGTGCCAGCATGTTCGGGGAGAGAGAGACCCAGTACTTC.

The rearrangement joins TRBV20-1 to TRBJ2-7; 10 bases match TRBD1. The CDR3 spans 16 residues. Germline lookup yields CDR1 DFQATT and CDR2 SNEGSKA (reference sequence). The ends lost 0 bases at V and 7 bases at J; junction bases unmatched: 12. The CDR3 bases are TGCAGTGCTAGAGATTCGAGGCGGACAGGGGGGAGAGAGCAGTACTTC. The encoded protein is CSARDSRRTGGREQYF.